Listed here are 10 T cell receptor beta chains from one sample, sequenced in a study of molecular identifiers for immune sequencing clone quantification. Via MiXCR, TCRdb re-called the PCR reads, giving one row per CDR3 protein. The table shows 20,000 or so distinct CDR3 sequences, with about a fifth occurring only once. The sample comprised naive CD8+ T cells from blood, with Jurkat cell RNA spiked in. Documented subset: FACS-sorted CD8+CD4-CCR7+CD45RA+ naive T cells. The receptors shown here come from a human donor in good health. Some libraries in this study had Jurkat cell RNA spiked in.

J is TRBJ1-2 and V is TRBV29-1, with 8 bases lining up with TRBD1. This CDR3 has 14 residues. After removal of 7 bases from V and 7 bases from J, the junction contained 14 bases not matched to a gene. Germline lookup yields CDR1 SQVTM and CDR2 ANQGSEA. The CDR3 coding sequence is TGCAGCGCGATGGATAGGACAGGGATATGTGGCTACACCTTC. Translating it yields CSAMDRTGICGYTF.

The sample holds one count of this clonotype. A much larger clone differs by one base, so this may be a read error. V usage is TRBV6-5 and J usage is TRBJ1-4; D ambiguous. The CDR3 covers 12 residues. The germline CDR1 and CDR2 sequences are MNHEY and SVGAGI. The CDR3 spells CVSSPANEKLFF. The CDR3, as DNA: TGTGTCAGCAGTCCTGCGAATGAAAAACTGTTTTTT.

This clonotype has a handful of counts. The chain uses TRBV28 and TRBJ2-5, with 11 bases fitting TRBD2. V lost 8 bases, J lost 5 bases, and 13 bases stayed unmatched. This CDR3 has 16 amino acids. Germline V lookup: CDR1 MDHEN, CDR2 SYDVKM. CDR3 amino acids: CASGDLAGGPRETQYF. The CDR3 DNA reads as TGTGCCAGCGGGGACTTAGCGGGAGGGCCTCGGGAGACCCAGTACTTC.

This clonotype is judged medium-sized. V is TRBV4-1 and J is TRBJ2-3; no reliable D call. CDR1 is MGHRA and CDR2 is YSYEKL in the germline V gene. CDR3 size: 12 residues. The V and J ends lost 2 bases and 2 bases respectively, with 2 bases between them. CDR3 sequence reads: CASSQHTDTQYF. For the CDR3, the DNA is TGCGCCAGCAGCCAACACACAGATACGCAGTATTTT.

This clonotype was seen a few times. An end of the junction differs from the germline gene, which may be a read error. The chain recombines TRBV20-1 with TRBJ2-7; the D is unclear. CDR3 size: 13 residues. Germline lookup yields CDR1 DFQATT and CDR2 SNEGSKA (reference sequence). The CDR3 nucleotides are TGCAGTGCTAGGGATCACGGTCACCTCTTAGACGACTTC. Amino acid sequence: CSARDHGHLLDDF.

This chain's CDR3 is CASSYLRDNADTQYF. For the CDR3, the DNA is TGTGCCAGCAGTTACCTCCGGGACAACGCAGATACGCAGTATTTT. This chain connects TRBV6-5 to TRBJ2-3; D perhaps matches TRBD1 (6 bases). The germline gives CDR1 MNHEY, CDR2 SVGAGI. The CDR3 is made up of 15 amino acids. V dropped 2 bases and J dropped 4 bases, with 13 bases sitting between them.

In this sample, this clonotype turned up a few times. This chain connects TRBV28 to TRBJ2-7, with D perhaps TRBD1 (6 bases). V was pared by 3 bases and J by 10 bases, with 10 bases between. Germline V gene lookup returns CDR1 MDHEN and CDR2 SYDVKM. There are 11 residues in the CDR3. This CDR3 is CASSFPGVQYF. The CDR3 DNA is TGTGCCAGCAGTTTCCCAGGGGTACAGTACTTC.

A few counts support this clonotype. The J gene is TRBJ2-7, the V gene TRBV19; no clear D. This CDR3 has 12 amino acids. With 4 bases removed from V and 5 bases from J, the gap between germline ends came to 9 bases. Germline CDR1 and CDR2: LNHDA and SQIVND (reference sequence). DNA for the CDR3: TGTGCCAGTAGTACCCTGAGTCACGAGCAGTACTTC. Protein sequence: CASSTLSHEQYF. The whole variable domain, filled in from reference TRBV19 and TRBJ2-7, reads DGGITQSPKYLFRKEGQNVTLSCEQNLNHDAMYWYRQDPGQGLRLIYYSQIVNDFQKGDIAEGYSVSREKKESFPLTVTSAQKNPTAFYLCASSTLSHEQYFGPGTRLTVT.

This clonotype has a count of ten or more. J is TRBJ2-2 and V is TRBV29-1; D is undetermined. Germline V CDR1 and CDR2: SQVTM, ANQGSEA. V lost 1 base and J lost 6, with 12 bases in between. This CDR3 is 14 amino acids long. As DNA, the CDR3 is TGCAGCGTTGAAGGTAGCCGGGCTGCCGGGGAGCTGTTTTTT. Amino acid sequence: CSVEGSRAAGELFF.

This clonotype has at least ten counts. The chain links TRBV7-6 to TRBJ2-3; D is tentatively TRBD1 or TRBD2 (5 bases each). This CDR3 spans 14 amino acids. Germline V gene data show CDR1 as SGHVS and CDR2 as FNYEAQ. With 5 bases removed from V and 1 base from J, the gap between germline ends came to 10 bases. In nucleotides, the CDR3 is TGTGCCAGCAGCCCCCTGGGGGGCACAGATACGCAGTATTTT. This translates into CASSPLGGTDTQYF.